This T cell receptor (beta chain) was sequenced in a study of OX40 agonist ivuxolimab in advanced cancers. Study at large: Patients were roughly 83% male with ages about 23 to 90, mean 60.

With V trimmed by 5 bases and J by 1 base, 4 bases remained unmatched. Germline V CDR1 and CDR2: MNHNY, SVGAGI (reference sequence). The CDR3 consists of 16 residues. Individuals having autoimmune disease history or systemic immunosuppression were not enrolled. Remarks on this clone: Its antigen remains unknown.

Method: immunoSEQ multiplex PCR; TCRdb's copy keeps in-frame clones and lacks some. Of roughly 62,000 clones in the sample, roughly 83% were seen once. Study outcomes and limitations: Some nonresponders additionally presented with little normalized T-cell clonal expansion.

The chain recombines TRBV6-6 with TRBJ2-3, with 12 bases fitting TRBD2. The specimen comprised CD4+ or CD8+ T cells sorted from blood, sampled in a trial of the OX40 agonist ivuxolimab. The TCR was taken from an adult with an advanced solid tumor such as melanoma, head and neck, liver or kidney cancer. CDR3 nucleotide sequence: TGTGCCAGCAGTCGAAGACTAGCGGGGGGCACAGATACGCAGTATTTT. Translating gives CASSRRLAGGTDTQYF.